This TCR beta chain was obtained from a study of control samples from healthy donors and cancer patients (dated by TCRdb to 2020 to 2021). Libraries were built with the immunoSEQ multiplex PCR assay. Not all clones reach the TCRdb copy of this immuneACCESS table, which keeps in-frame sequences only. Checked studies attribute under half of the gap to unresolved V genes and leave the rest unexplained. A total of 120,000 to 150,000 clones appear in this sample, about 88% of them only once. The ten most abundant clones make up around 9% of the sample. Per the germline V gene (reference sequence), PRHDT is the CDR1 and FYEKMQ is the CDR2. The cysteine opens and the phenylalanine closes a CDR3 of 14 amino acids. The retained sequence is limited to the CDR3, 42 bases, with the frame set at the first base. From V the trimming removes 3 bases and from J it removes 6 bases, while the gene matches leave 8 bases of the junction unaccounted for.

Only a few counts were recorded for this clone. Its binding antigen is unknown. No much larger clonotype is one base removed from it; base qualities were not supplied. The sample was blood. The sequence is built from TRBV13 and TRBJ2-7, with TRBD2 matching 7 junction bases. This TCR came from a woman aged 30 to 39 in good health. This receptor has the CDR3 CASSLRLARREQYF. The DNA sequence follows: TGTGCCAGCAGCTTGCGACTAGCAAGACGCGAGCAGTACTTC.